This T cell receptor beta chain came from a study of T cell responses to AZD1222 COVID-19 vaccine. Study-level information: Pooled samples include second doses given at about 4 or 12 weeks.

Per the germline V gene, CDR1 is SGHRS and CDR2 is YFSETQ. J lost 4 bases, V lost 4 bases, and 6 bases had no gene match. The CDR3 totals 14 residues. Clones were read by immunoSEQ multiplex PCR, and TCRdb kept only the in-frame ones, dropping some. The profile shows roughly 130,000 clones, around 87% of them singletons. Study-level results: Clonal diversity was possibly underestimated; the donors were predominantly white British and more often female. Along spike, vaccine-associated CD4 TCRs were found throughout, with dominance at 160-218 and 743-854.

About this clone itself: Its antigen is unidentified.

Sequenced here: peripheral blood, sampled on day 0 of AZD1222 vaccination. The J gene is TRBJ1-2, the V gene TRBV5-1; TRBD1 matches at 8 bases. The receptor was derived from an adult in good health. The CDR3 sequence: CASSQDRVSYGYTF. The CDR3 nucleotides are TGCGCCAGCAGCCAGGACAGGGTTAGCTATGGCTACACCTTC.